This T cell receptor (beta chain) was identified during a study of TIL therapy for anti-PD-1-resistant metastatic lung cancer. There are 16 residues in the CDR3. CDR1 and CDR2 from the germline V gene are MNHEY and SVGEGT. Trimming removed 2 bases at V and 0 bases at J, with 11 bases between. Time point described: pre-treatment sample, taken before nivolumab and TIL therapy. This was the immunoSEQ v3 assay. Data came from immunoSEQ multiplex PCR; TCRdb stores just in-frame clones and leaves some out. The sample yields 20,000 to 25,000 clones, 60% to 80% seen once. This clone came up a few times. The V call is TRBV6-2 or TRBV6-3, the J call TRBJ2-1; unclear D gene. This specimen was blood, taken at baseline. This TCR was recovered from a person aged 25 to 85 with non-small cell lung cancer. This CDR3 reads CASSYRPSSSYNEQFF. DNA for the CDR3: TGTGCCAGCAGTTACAGGCCCTCTAGCTCCTACAATGAGCAGTTCTTC.